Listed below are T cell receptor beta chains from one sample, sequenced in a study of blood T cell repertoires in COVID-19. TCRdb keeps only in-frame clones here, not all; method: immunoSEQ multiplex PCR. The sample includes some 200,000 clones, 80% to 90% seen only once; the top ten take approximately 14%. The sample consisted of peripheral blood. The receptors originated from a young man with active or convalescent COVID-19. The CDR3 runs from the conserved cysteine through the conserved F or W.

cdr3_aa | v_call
CASSSPLKTGQGRETQYF | TRBV11-2
CATSRTQGITEAFF | TRBV15
CASSLGPTGGELFF | TRBV7-2
CASSSPGGGRNEQFF | TRBV7-2
CASSFELAGLKETQYF | TRBV5-8
CATSRTSTANTGELFF | TRBV15
CASKGEPWEQGGGETQYF | TRBV10-2
CASSQEAGVRGNEQFF | TRBV4-2
CASSVEPAGATGELFF | TRBV9
CATSDLNRADTGELFF | TRBV24-1
CASSQVHRGLYNEQFF | TRBV4-1
CASSPPWSSGKLFF | TRBV27
CASSEVGGNTGELFF | TRBV2
CASSLSAGTGGYGYTF | TRBV27
CASSSPPRGGGELFF | TRBV28
CASSWAGTSVSGELFF | TRBV27
CASSPSFREPYEQYF | TRBV28
CASSRQGYQPQHF | TRBV6-5
CASSEAGTGNTEAFF | TRBV6-1
CASSPGNEKLFF | TRBV28
CASSLRLASTGELFF | TRBV3-1/TRBV3-2
CASSLGTGETDTQYF | TRBV5-1
CASTRRMNTEAFF | TRBV19
CASSAQASTEAFF | TRBV10-1
CAIRDREETQYF | TRBV10-3
CASSLRQGARETQYF | TRBV7-2
CASSLMAGGYNEQFF | TRBV28
CASFRTSPKNSPLHF | TRBV28